The T cell receptor (beta chain) under discussion was sequenced for a study of a mutant IDH1 vaccine in newly diagnosed glioma. Method: immunoSEQ multiplex PCR; TCRdb's copy keeps in-frame clones and lacks some. The sample has 32,000 or so clones, about nine tenths seen once; the top ten hold around 3%. This clone was seen a handful of times. Its antigen is still unknown. Looked up from germline, CDR1 is MDHEN and CDR2 is SYDVKM. The CDR3 is 14 residues long. The V and J ends lost 9 bases and 5 bases respectively, with 19 bases between them. The time point was: week 5, during vaccination. With topical imiquimod, each dose of the vaccine consisted of 300 ug of mutant IDH1 20-mer peptide.

The sample in question was peripheral blood mononuclear cells (PBMCs), obtained from a glioma patient whose treatment included an IDH1 peptide vaccine. The clonotype comes from a woman between 40 and 55 years old with glioma. Some clones in this sample may be carry-over from other donors' samples. The rearrangement links TRBV28 to TRBJ2-5; a possible D gene is TRBD2 (7 bases). The CDR3 nucleotides read TGTGCCAGTCAGGTCCTAGGGGGGGAGGAGACCCAGTACTTC. Its protein is CASQVLGGEETQYF. The complete variable domain, with remaining parts taken from reference TRBV28 and TRBJ2-5, reads DVKVTQSSRYLVKRTGEKVFLECVQDMDHENMFWYRQDPGLGLRLIYFSYDVKMKEKGDIPEGYSVSREKKERFSLILESASTNQTSMYLCASQVLGGEETQYFGPGTRLLVL.